This TCR beta chain comes out of a study of blood T cells in healthy people across ages. The germline gives CDR1 SEHNR, CDR2 FQNEAQ (reference sequence). Trimming removed 3 bases at V and 0 bases at J, with 7 bases between. CDR3 size: 14 residues. In this sample, this clonotype turned up a few times. A second PCR, run for about 7 to 12 cycles, used a sample-barcoded 5' primer plus a J-beta primer mix. TCRdb ran MiXCR on the 5' RACE reads and lists one entry per CDR3 protein. Counted here are more than 450,000 distinct CDR3 sequences, about 28% occurring once; the ten biggest clones make up approximately 3.5%. The same data also contributed to another study, on T cells of mothers and their children.

Sequencing was performed on blood. The chain combines TRBV7-9 with TRBJ2-3; no clear D. This clonotype originated in a boy aged 2 to 10 in good health. This chain's CDR3 is CASSLSSSTDTQYF. CDR3 bases: TGTGCCAGCAGCTTGTCCAGTAGCACAGATACGCAGTATTTT.